Listed below are T cell receptor beta chains from one sample, sequenced in a study of T-cell reconstitution after alpha-beta-depleted transplantation in children. TCRdb reprocessed the PCR reads with MiXCR, giving one entry per CDR3 protein. This repertoire shows 900,000 or so distinct CDR3 sequences, approximately 15% found once; its top ten account for approximately 5%. The material was PBMCs, mostly from graft donor cells, obtained 360 days after TCRalphabeta/CD19-depleted stem cell transplant. These receptors were collected from a male patient between 5 and 17 years old who had a stem cell transplant for acute lymphoblastic leukemia, so the T cells may come from the graft donor. CDR3s leave out the opening cysteine and the closing phenylalanine or tryptophan. Fields, in order: V gene, clone size, CDR3 protein. For some rows the clone size is stated as once, few or many, or as a class when expanded; others skip it.

TRBV13 | NA | ASSIGWGDADIQY
TRBV19 | NA | ASNGKDRDRVYGYT
TRBV5-4 | NA | ASSLDGGRMNEQF
TRBV10-3 | few | AISGAGTGAGGGYEQY
TRBV28 | NA | AYGLSTDTQY
TRBV10-3 | few | AIRGQANQPQH
TRBV3-1 | NA | ASSLSEGAYEQY
TRBV7-9 | NA | ASSLAGRLYEQY
TRBV6-1 | many | ASGGDTQY
TRBV29-1 | few | SATGDYGYT
TRBV20-1 | NA | SAKAGGTEAF